This TCR beta chain was captured in a study of cytomegalovirus exposure and HLA in healthy donors. Study-wide points: Earlier analysis looked at TCR beta V segments, and most were productive about 90% or about 30% of the time.

For this clone: Its antigen remains unidentified.

It was with 60 Vbeta and 13 Jbeta primers that the PCR ran. Assay: immunoSEQ multiplex PCR; the TCRdb copy retains only in-frame clones and omits some. This sample has some 110,000 clones, with roughly three quarters found just once. With 0 bases clipped from V and 3 bases from J, the junction kept 3 bases outside the gene matches. Germline loops: CDR1 SGHRS, CDR2 YFSETQ. This CDR3 has 14 amino acids. The clonotype originates from a man aged 35-49 years in good health and CMV-seronegative. Sequencing was done on a sample of PBMCs. V usage is TRBV5-1 and J usage is TRBJ2-7; 7 bases match TRBD1. The CDR3 region has the DNA TGCGCCAGCAGCTTGGACGGGACAGTCTACGAGCAGTACTTC. This encodes CASSLDGTVYEQYF.